A single sample is the source of the 21 T cell receptor beta chains below, sequenced in a study of control samples from healthy donors and cancer patients. Libraries were prepared by immunoSEQ multiplex PCR; TCRdb keeps only in-frame clonotypes and omits some of them. The sample shows around 100,000 clones, roughly 92% of them seen only once. The sample was blood. Receptors originate from a human donor in good health. The donor label of this sample is uncertain.

The chain is built from TRBV5-4 and TRBJ2-5, with D uncertain. Germline V CDR1 and CDR2: SGHNT, YYREEE (reference sequence). The CDR3 has 16 amino acids. V was shortened by 2 bases and J by 5 bases, with 19 bases between the two germline ends. Here the CDR3 DNA reads TGTGCCAGCAGCTTTGAAGGATCCAAGTTTCTGGAGACCCAGTACTTC. Translated: CASSFEGSKFLETQYF.

The V and J genes are TRBV3-1 (or the pseudogene TRBV3-2) and TRBJ1-2, with D perhaps matching TRBD1 (6 bases). In germline, CDR1 is LGHDT, CDR2 YNNKEL (reference sequence). V was clipped by 4 bases and J by 1 base, with 7 bases between them. There are 13 residues in the CDR3. The CDR3 here is CASSLDSNYGYTF. In DNA, the CDR3 is TGTGCCAGCAGCCTGGACAGTAACTATGGCTACACCTTC.

The V call is TRBV3-1 (or the pseudogene TRBV3-2), the J call TRBJ2-3, with 8 positions matching TRBD2. The CDR3 has 14 amino acids. V shed 4 bases, J shed 1 base, and the junction held 1 base outside the gene matches. CDR1 and CDR2 (germline): LGHDT, YNNKEL (reference sequence). The CDR3 loop reads CASSLGGGTDTQYF. CDR3 nucleotide sequence: TGTGCCAGCAGCCTCGGGGGGGGCACAGATACGCAGTATTTT.

This sequence joins TRBV5-4 and TRBJ1-4; unclear D gene. In germline, CDR1 is SGHNT, CDR2 YYREEE (reference sequence). The V end was cut by 3 bases, the J end by 0 bases, with 3 bases between. This CDR3 comprises 13 residues. CDR3 region: CASSSATNEKLFF. The CDR3 DNA reads TGTGCCAGCAGCTCAGCAACTAATGAAAAACTGTTTTTT.

The rearrangement links TRBV5-4 to TRBJ2-2, with D uncertain. Trimming removed 0 bases from V and 5 bases from J, with 11 bases in between. Germline assignment: CDR1 SGHNT and CDR2 YYREEE (reference sequence). The CDR3 contains 15 residues. The CDR3 loop is CASSLGLLMTGELFF. The CDR3 DNA reads TGTGCCAGCAGCTTGGGACTTCTCATGACCGGGGAGCTGTTTTTT.

V usage is TRBV4-2 and J usage is TRBJ2-3, with 10 bases identical to TRBD2. V dropped 0 bases and J dropped 2; count of bases not matched to a gene: 8. CDR1 and CDR2 (germline): LGHNA, YNFKEQ. CDR3 length: 18 amino acids. CDR3 amino acids: CASSQESSAGGTTDTQYF. As DNA, the CDR3 is TGTGCCAGCAGCCAAGAATCCTCAGCGGGGGGGACCACAGATACGCAGTATTTT.

As concerns this clone: A junction boundary mismatches the germline segment, possibly from a read error. V and J are TRBV30 and TRBJ1-2; tentatively, D is TRBD1 (6 bases). Germline CDR1 is GTSNPN and CDR2 is SVGIG (reference sequence). The CDR3 runs 13 residues. This chain's CDR3 is CAWSLQGFDGYTF. Written as DNA, the CDR3 is TGTGCCTGGAGCCTCCAGGGGTTCGATGGTTACACCTTC.

V and J are TRBV5-8 and TRBJ2-1; TRBD2 matches at 13 bases. The V and J ends lost 5 bases and 8 bases, in that order; junction bases with no gene match: 7. The CDR3 extends over 15 amino acids. Germline V gene data show CDR1 as SGHTS and CDR2 as YDEGEE. The CDR3 loop reads CASRPLAGGLDEQFF. CDR3 DNA: TGTGCCAGCAGACCACTAGCGGGGGGGCTGGATGAGCAGTTCTTC.

The chain couples TRBV5-1 to TRBJ2-2, with 7 bases matching TRBD1. The junction had 4 bases not matched to a gene; V was cut back by 4 bases and J by 1 base. Germline CDR1 SGHRS, CDR2 YFSETQ. The CDR3 runs to 15 residues. CDR3 protein: CASSRGQQNTGELFF. The CDR3, as DNA: TGCGCCAGCAGCCGGGGACAGCAGAACACCGGGGAGCTGTTTTTT.

This clone was observed once. The genes are TRBV9 and TRBJ1-6; the D gene is possibly TRBD1 (5 bases). The CDR3 has 16 amino acids. Germline V CDR1 and CDR2: SGDLS, YYNGEE. Trimming removed 0 bases from V and 8 bases from J, with 15 bases in between. The CDR3 DNA sequence: TGTGCCAGCAGCGTAGGGGCAGGGAAGAAGGATTCACCCCTCCACTTT. This sequence encodes CASSVGAGKKDSPLHF.

The chain is built from TRBV6-6 and TRBJ1-2; TRBD1 might be the D (5 bases). With 2 bases removed from V and 0 bases from J, the gap between germline ends came to 7 bases. The V gene's germline CDR1 is MNHNY and CDR2 SVGAGI (reference sequence). The CDR3 length is 14 residues. The CDR3 DNA reads as TGTGCCAGCAGTTACGCGACAGCTAACTATGGCTACACCTTC. Translating it yields CASSYATANYGYTF.

This rearrangement joins TRBV9 to TRBJ2-2, with 10 bases identical to TRBD2. J gave up 8 bases and V 3 bases, and 10 bases lay outside the gene matches. This CDR3 spans 16 amino acids. Germline CDR1 and CDR2: SGDLS and YYNGEE. The CDR3 reads CASSAGLAPNAGELFF. The CDR3 nucleotides read TGTGCCAGCAGCGCGGGACTAGCGCCCAATGCGGGGGAGCTGTTTTTT.

The J gene is TRBJ2-7, the V gene TRBV4-1; D is uncertain. V was cut by 0 bases and J by 2 bases, with 11 bases left in between. This CDR3 is 15 amino acids long. Germline V CDR1 and CDR2: MGHRA, YSYEKL. The CDR3 bases are TGCGCCAGCAGCCAAGACTTAGACGAGGCCTACGAGCAGTACTTC. Protein sequence: CASSQDLDEAYEQYF.

The V and J genes are TRBV11-2 and TRBJ1-1; D might be TRBD1 (6 bases). Germline loops: CDR1 SGHAT, CDR2 FQNNGV. This CDR3 contains 17 residues. V was clipped by 4 bases and J by 1 base, with 19 bases between them. The CDR3 loop reads CASSSTTGIGGNTEAFF. The DNA of the CDR3 is TGTGCCAGCAGCTCTACAACAGGGATAGGGGGGAACACTGAAGCTTTCTTT.

The CDR3 DNA follows: TGTGCCTGGGAGCCGTCGTACCAAGAGACCCAGTACTTC. Translated, it gives CAWEPSYQETQYF. V is TRBV30 and J is TRBJ2-5; D not certain. The CDR3 sequence is 13 residues long. Germline-derived CDR1 and CDR2 are GTSNPN and SVGIG (reference sequence). The germline V and J ends were trimmed by 5 bases and 0 bases, with 10 bases remaining between them.

The chain has TRBV5-1 and TRBJ2-1; D is uncertain. V was pared by 4 bases and J by 5 bases, with 13 bases between. In germline, CDR1 is SGHRS, CDR2 YFSETQ. The CDR3 length is 14 residues. CDR3 nucleotide sequence: TGCGCCAGCAGCCTCGTGAAAGCAGACAATGAGCAGTTCTTC. This encodes CASSLVKADNEQFF.

The chain joins TRBV6-6 to TRBJ2-1, with TRBD2 as a possible D gene (5 bases). Germline V gives CDR1 MNHNY, CDR2 SVGAGI (reference sequence). The germline V and J ends were trimmed by 6 bases and 7 bases, with 10 bases remaining between them. The CDR3 runs 12 residues. CDR3 region: CASRPDFNEQFF. The CDR3 nucleotides are TGTGCCAGCAGGCCGGACTTTAATGAGCAGTTCTTC.

The J gene is TRBJ2-3, the V gene TRBV24-1; 7 positions agree with TRBD1. The CDR3 length is 14 residues. Germline-derived CDR1 and CDR2 are KGHDR and SFDVKD. With V trimmed by 7 bases and J by 2 bases, 5 bases remained unmatched. The CDR3 reads CATRGTAITDTQYF. The CDR3 region has the DNA TGTGCCACCAGAGGGACAGCAATCACAGATACGCAGTATTTT.

This clone was found a few times. The chain employs TRBV30 and TRBJ1-1; D remains ambiguous. Germline CDR1 and CDR2: GTSNPN and SVGIG (reference sequence). V lost 5 bases to trimming and J lost 1 base, with 11 bases between them. This CDR3 has 13 amino acids. The CDR3 nucleotides read TGTGCCTGGGACCTTGAACGGAACACTGAAGCTTTCTTT. Translating gives CAWDLERNTEAFF. Combining the CDR3 with reference TRBV30 and TRBJ1-1 gives the whole variable domain SQTIHQWPATLVQPVGSPLSLECTVEGTSNPNLYWYRQAAGRGLQLLFYSVGIGQISSEVPQNLSASRPQDRQFILSSKKLLLSDSGFYLCAWDLERNTEAFFGQGTRLTVV.

The rearrangement links TRBV5-1 to TRBJ2-3; 10 bases map to TRBD1. The germline V gene encodes CDR1 SGHRS and CDR2 YFSETQ. This CDR3 spans 14 amino acids. V shed 4 bases and J 5 bases; nucleotides not matched to a gene: 4. The CDR3 DNA reads TGCGCCAGCAGCCGGGGACAGGGGTTAGATACGCAGTATTTT. Amino acid sequence: CASSRGQGLDTQYF.

The V gene is TRBV19, the J gene TRBJ1-5; 8 bases are shared with TRBD1. Germline values: CDR1 LNHDA, CDR2 SQIVND (reference sequence). The CDR3 totals 16 residues. The V segment lost 5 bases and the J segment 4 bases; nucleotides outside the gene matches: 10. As DNA, the CDR3 is TGTGCCAGTAGTCTCTCCGGGACAGGAAGAAATCAGCCCCAGCATTTT. Its translation: CASSLSGTGRNQPQHF.